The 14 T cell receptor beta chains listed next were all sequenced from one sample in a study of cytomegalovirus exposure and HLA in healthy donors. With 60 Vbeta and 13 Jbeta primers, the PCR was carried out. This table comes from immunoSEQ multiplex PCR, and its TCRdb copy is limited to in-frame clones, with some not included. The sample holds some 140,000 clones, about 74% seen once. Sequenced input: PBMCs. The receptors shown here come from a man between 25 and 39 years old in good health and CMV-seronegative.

CDR3 DNA: TGTGCCATCAGTGAGGGGACTAGCTCTCTTGAGACCCAGTACTTC. Protein: CAISEGTSSLETQYF. The chain uses TRBV10-3 and TRBJ2-5; 9 bases agree with TRBD2. Unmatched junction bases numbered 6, after V lost 2 bases and J lost 5 bases. The germline V gene has CDR1 ENHRY and CDR2 SYGVKD. The CDR3 length is 15 residues.

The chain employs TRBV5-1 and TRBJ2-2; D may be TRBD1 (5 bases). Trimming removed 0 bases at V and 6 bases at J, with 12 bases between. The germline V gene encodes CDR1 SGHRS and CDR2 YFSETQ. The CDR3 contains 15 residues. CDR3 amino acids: CASSLGFLGAGELFF. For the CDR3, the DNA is TGCGCCAGCAGCTTGGGTTTCTTAGGGGCCGGGGAGCTGTTTTTT.

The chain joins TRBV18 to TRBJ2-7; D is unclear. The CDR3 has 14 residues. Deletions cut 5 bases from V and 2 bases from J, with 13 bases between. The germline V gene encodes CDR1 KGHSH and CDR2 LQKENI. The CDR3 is CASSAGGRPYEQYF. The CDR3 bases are TGTGCCAGCTCAGCTGGCGGCAGACCCTACGAGCAGTACTTC.

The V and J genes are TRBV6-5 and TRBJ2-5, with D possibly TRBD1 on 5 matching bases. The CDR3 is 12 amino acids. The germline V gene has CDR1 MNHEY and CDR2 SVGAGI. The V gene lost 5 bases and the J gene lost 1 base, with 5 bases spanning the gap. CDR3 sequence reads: CASSDSQETQYF. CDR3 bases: TGTGCCAGCAGTGACAGCCAAGAGACCCAGTACTTC.

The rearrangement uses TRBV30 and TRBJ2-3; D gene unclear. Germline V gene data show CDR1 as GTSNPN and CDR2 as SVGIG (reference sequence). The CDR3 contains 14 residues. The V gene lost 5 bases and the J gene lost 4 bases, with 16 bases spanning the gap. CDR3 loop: CAWQAPSPPDTQYF. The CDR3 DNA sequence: TGTGCCTGGCAAGCCCCAAGCCCCCCAGATACGCAGTATTTT.

CDR3 amino acids: CASRDRGRGTQYF. CDR3 in DNA: TGTGCCAGCCGGGACAGGGGCCGGGGGACCCAGTACTTC. This chain uses TRBV6-1 with TRBJ2-5; 10 bases line up with TRBD1. Germline values: CDR1 MNHNS, CDR2 SASEGT. V shed 8 bases, J shed 7 bases, and the junction held 7 bases outside the gene matches. This CDR3 is built from 13 residues.

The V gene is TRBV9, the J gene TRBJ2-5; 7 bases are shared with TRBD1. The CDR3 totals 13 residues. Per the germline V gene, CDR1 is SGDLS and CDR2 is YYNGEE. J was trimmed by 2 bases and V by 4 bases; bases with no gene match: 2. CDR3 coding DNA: TGTGCCAGCAGCACGGGACAGCAAGAGACCCAGTACTTC. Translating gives CASSTGQQETQYF.

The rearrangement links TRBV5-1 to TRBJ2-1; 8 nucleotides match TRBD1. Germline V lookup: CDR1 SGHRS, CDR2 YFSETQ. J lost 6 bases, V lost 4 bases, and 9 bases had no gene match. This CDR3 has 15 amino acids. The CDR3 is CASSLDGTGANEQFF. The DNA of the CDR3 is TGCGCCAGCAGCCTGGATGGGACAGGAGCCAATGAGCAGTTCTTC.

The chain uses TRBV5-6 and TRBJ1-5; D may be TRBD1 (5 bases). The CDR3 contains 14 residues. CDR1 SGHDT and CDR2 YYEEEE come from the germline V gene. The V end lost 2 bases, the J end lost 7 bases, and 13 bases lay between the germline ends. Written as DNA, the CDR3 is TGTGCCAGCAGCTTCGGGGGAATTGGGCAGCCCCAGCATTTT. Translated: CASSFGGIGQPQHF.

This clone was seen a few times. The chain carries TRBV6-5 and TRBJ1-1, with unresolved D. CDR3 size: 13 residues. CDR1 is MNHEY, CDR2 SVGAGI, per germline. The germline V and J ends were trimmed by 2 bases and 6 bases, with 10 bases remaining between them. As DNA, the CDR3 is TGTGCCAGCAGTTACCGGTTTTACTCTGAAGCTTTCTTT. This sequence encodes CASSYRFYSEAFF.

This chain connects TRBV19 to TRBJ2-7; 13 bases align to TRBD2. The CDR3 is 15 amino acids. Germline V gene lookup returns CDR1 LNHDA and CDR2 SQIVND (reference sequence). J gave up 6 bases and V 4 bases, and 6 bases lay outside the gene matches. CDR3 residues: CASSNRTSGRTEQYF. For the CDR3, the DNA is TGTGCCAGTAGTAACAGGACTAGCGGGAGAACCGAGCAGTACTTC.

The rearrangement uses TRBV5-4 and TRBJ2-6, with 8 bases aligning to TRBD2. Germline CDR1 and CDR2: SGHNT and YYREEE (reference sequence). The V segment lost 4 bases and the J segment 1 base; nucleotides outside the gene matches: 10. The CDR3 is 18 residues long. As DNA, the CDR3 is TGTGCCAGCAGCCGGGGGGGGTTGATGGGGTCTGGGGCCAACGTCCTGACTTTC. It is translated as CASSRGGLMGSGANVLTF.

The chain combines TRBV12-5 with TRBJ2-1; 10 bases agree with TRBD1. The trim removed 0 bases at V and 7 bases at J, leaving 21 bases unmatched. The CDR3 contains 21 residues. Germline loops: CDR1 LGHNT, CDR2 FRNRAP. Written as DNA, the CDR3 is TGTGCTAGTGGTTTGGTACTGACAGGGGGCTGGGAGCGGGAGAGGGGGAATGAGCAGTTCTTC. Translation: CASGLVLTGGWERERGNEQFF.

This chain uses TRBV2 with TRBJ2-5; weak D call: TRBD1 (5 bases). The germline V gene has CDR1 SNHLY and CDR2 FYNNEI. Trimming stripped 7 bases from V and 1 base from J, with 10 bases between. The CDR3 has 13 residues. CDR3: CASTTEIQETQYF. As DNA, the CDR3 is TGTGCCAGCACGACAGAAATCCAAGAGACCCAGTACTTC.